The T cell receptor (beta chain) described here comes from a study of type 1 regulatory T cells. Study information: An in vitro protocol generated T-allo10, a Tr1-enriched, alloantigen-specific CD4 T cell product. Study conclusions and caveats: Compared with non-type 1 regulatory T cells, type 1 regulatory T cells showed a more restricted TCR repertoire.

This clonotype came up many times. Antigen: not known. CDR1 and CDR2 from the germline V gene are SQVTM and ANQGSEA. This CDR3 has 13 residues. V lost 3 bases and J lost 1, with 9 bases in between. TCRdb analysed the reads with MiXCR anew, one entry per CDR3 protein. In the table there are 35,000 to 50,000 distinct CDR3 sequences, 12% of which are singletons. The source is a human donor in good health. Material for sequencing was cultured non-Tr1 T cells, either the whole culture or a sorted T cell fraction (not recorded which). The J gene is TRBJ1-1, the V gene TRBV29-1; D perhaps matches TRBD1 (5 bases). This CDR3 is CSVDRAENTEAFF. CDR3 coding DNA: TGCAGCGTTGACAGGGCTGAGAACACTGAAGCTTTCTTT.